Listed below are T cell receptor beta chains from one sample, sequenced in a study of a mutant IDH1 vaccine in newly diagnosed glioma. The data were produced by immunoSEQ multiplex PCR, yet TCRdb's version contains in-frame clones alone and is incomplete. The sample has roughly 120,000 clones, 85% to 90% seen once. Their specific antigens are unknown. Here the sequenced sample was PBMCs, taken from a glioma patient whose treatment included an IDH1 peptide vaccine. The receptors were gathered from a woman between 45 and 60 years old with glioma. CDR3s include the opening cysteine and the closing phenylalanine or tryptophan. The D gene is left open where the match is weak. Rows may omit the clone size; those that give it use once, few, many or a size class.

abundance | d_gene | j_gene | v_gene | CDR3nt | CDR3aa
once | NA | TRBJ2-7 | TRBV2 | TGTGCCAGCGGTGAAATCGGCCCCCAGTACTTC | CASGEIGPQYF
NA | TRBD1 | TRBJ2-3 | TRBV30 | TGTGCCTGGGGACAGGGGTTTTCCACAGATACGCAGTATTTT | CAWGQGFSTDTQYF
NA | NA | TRBJ2-1 | TRBV5-1 | TGCGCCAGCAGCTCCCACGGTTACAATGAGCAGTTCTTC | CASSSHGYNEQFF
NA | NA | TRBJ1-1 | TRBV6-6 | TGTGCCAGCAGCTACCGAGGACGTGAGAACACTGAAGCTTTCTTT | CASSYRGRENTEAFF
NA | TRBD2 | TRBJ2-7 | TRBV30 | TGTGCCTGGAGTGTTTCTAGCGGGAGTTACGAGCAGTACTTC | CAWSVSSGSYEQYF
NA | NA | TRBJ1-3 | TRBV7-8 | TGTGCCAGCAGCTCCTACAGGGTCGCAGTCTCTGGAAACACCATATATTTT | CASSSYRVAVSGNTIYF
NA | NA | TRBJ2-2 | TRBV4-2 | TGTGCCAGCAGCCAAGCCCTAGGAGAGGGGAACACCGGGGAGCTGTTTTTT | CASSQALGEGNTGELFF
NA | NA | TRBJ1-5 | TRBV12-2 | TGTGCAAGTCGCTTAGGAGGACTCCGGGTCGTAAATCAGCCCCAGCATTTT | CASRLGGLRVVNQPQHF
few | TRBD2 | TRBJ2-1 | TRBV7-9 | TGTGCCAGCAGCTTAGGGAGGACTAGCGGACACAATGAGCAGTTCTTC | CASSLGRTSGHNEQFF
NA | NA | TRBJ2-7 | TRBV4-1 | TGCGCCAGCAGCCAAGATAGGATTGGGGCCTACGAGCAGTACTTC | CASSQDRIGAYEQYF
NA | TRBD1 | TRBJ2-1 | TRBV2 | TGTGCCAGCAGTGGGTTTCCGGGACAGGGTGGCAATGAGCAGTTCTTC | CASSGFPGQGGNEQFF
NA | TRBD1 | TRBJ1-4 | TRBV28 | TGTGCCAGCAGTCCAAGGACAGGATATAATGAAAAACTGTTTTTT | CASSPRTGYNEKLFF
NA | TRBD2 | TRBJ2-5 | TRBV5-1 | TGCGCCAGCAGCTCGGCCCCTAGCGGGAAAGCGGAGACCCAGTACTTC | CASSSAPSGKAETQYF
NA | NA | TRBJ1-5 | TRBV19 | TGTGCCAGTAGTATCTCGGGACCTCAGCCCCAGCATTTT | CASSISGPQPQHF
NA | NA | TRBJ1-1 | TRBV5-1 | TGCGCCAGCAGCTTGGAAGTAAGGACGGGTGAAGCTTTCTTT | CASSLEVRTGEAFF
NA | NA | TRBJ2-1 | TRBV20-1 | TGCAGTGCGTTGGGACAAGAGCAGTTCTTC | CSALGQEQFF
NA | TRBD2 | TRBJ2-1 | TRBV5-1 | TGCGCCAGCAGCTTGGTGGTCGGACTAGCGGGTGAGCAGTTCTTC | CASSLVVGLAGEQFF
NA | NA | TRBJ1-6 | TRBV19 | TGTGCCAGTAGTAAGGCGACGTTGGCAAGCTCCTATAATTCACCCCTCCACTTT | CASSKATLASSYNSPLHF
NA | TRBD2 | TRBJ2-2 | TRBV19 | TGTGCCACCACGAAAAGAAGGACTAGCGGAGCGAACACCGGGGAGCTGTTTTTT | CATTKRRTSGANTGELFF
NA | NA | TRBJ2-7 | TRBV5-6 | TGTGCCAGCAGCTTGCCCGGGGACCCATCCTACGAGCAGTACTTC | CASSLPGDPSYEQYF
NA | TRBD2 | TRBJ2-7 | TRBV4-1 | TGCGCCAGCAGCCAAGAAGGGCGGGAGCGCTACGAGCAGTACTTC | CASSQEGRERYEQYF
NA | NA | TRBJ1-2 | TRBV6-4 | TGTGCCAGCAGTGACTCCGGCCGACAAGTGGGCTACACCTTC | CASSDSGRQVGYTF
NA | TRBD1 | TRBJ1-1 | TRBV5-1 | TGCGCCAGCAGCTTGTACAGGGGACACACTGAAGCTTTCTTT | CASSLYRGHTEAFF
NA | TRBD1 | TRBJ2-1 | TRBV28 | TGTGCCAGCAGTCCCCGGGACAGGTCCTACAATGAGCAGTTCTTC | CASSPRDRSYNEQFF
once | NA | TRBJ1-5 | TRBV28 | TGTGCCAGCAGTTTTGAGGTCAGACATCAGCCCCAGCATTTT | CASSFEVRHQPQHF
NA | TRBD2 | TRBJ2-2 | TRBV4-2 | TGTGCCAGCAGCCGTTCAGCGGGAGGGTCCGGGGAGCTGTTTTTT | CASSRSAGGSGELFF
NA | NA | TRBJ2-7 | TRBV10-1 | TGCGCCAGCAGTGAGTCAGTTGGGGCGGGGTTCTACGAGCAGTACTTC | CASSESVGAGFYEQYF
NA | TRBD1 | TRBJ2-7 | TRBV11-2 | TGTGCCAGCAGCCTCCCCGAAGGGACAGGGGCCCGGGGGTACGAGCAGTACTTC | CASSLPEGTGARGYEQYF
once | NA | TRBJ2-1 | TRBV6-5 | TGTGCCAGCAGTTACTCCCCCTTGGCCTCCTACAATGAGCAGTTCTTC | CASSYSPLASYNEQFF
NA | NA | TRBJ1-1 | TRBV18 | TGTGCCAGCTCACCTAAACAGGACACTGAAGCTTTCTTT | CASSPKQDTEAFF
NA | TRBD1 | TRBJ1-2 | TRBV28 | TGTGCCAGCACCAGGGGGCCTCTTAACTATGGCTACACCTTC | CASTRGPLNYGYTF
few | NA | TRBJ2-2 | TRBV7-7 | TGTGCTAGCAGCACCGGGAGAGAGGGGACCGGGGAGCTGTTTTTT | CASSTGREGTGELFF
NA | TRBD1 | TRBJ1-4 | TRBV16 | TGTGCCAGCAGAACAGGGGGCAATGAAAAACTGTTTTTT | CASRTGGNEKLFF
NA | NA | TRBJ1-5 | TRBV6-5 | TGTGCCAGCAGTTACTCAGGCGCTTCTAATCAGCCCCAGCATTTT | CASSYSGASNQPQHF
once | NA | TRBJ2-1 | TRBV4-1 | TGCGCCAGCAGACCCATAGGGAGCTCCTACAATGAGCAGTTCTTC | CASRPIGSSYNEQFF
NA | NA | TRBJ1-5 | TRBV6-5 | TGTGCCAGCAGTTACTCAGGGCAGGGTAATCAGCCCCAGCATTTT | CASSYSGQGNQPQHF
NA | TRBD2 | TRBJ2-1 | TRBV2 | TGTGCCAGCAGTGAAACCCTAGCGGGAAGGCCTGAGCAGTTCTTC | CASSETLAGRPEQFF
NA | NA | TRBJ1-1 | TRBV10-3 | TGTGCCATGGCGGACGGTAACATGAACACTGAAGCTTTCTTT | CAMADGNMNTEAFF
NA | NA | TRBJ2-1 | TRBV19 | TGTGCCAGTAGTAGGGTTATCAACAATGAGCAGTTCTTC | CASSRVINNEQFF
NA | NA | TRBJ2-7 | TRBV7-6 | TGTGCCAGCAAGAGGCTAGGACAAGCCTACGAGCAGTACTTC | CASKRLGQAYEQYF
NA | NA | TRBJ1-5 | TRBV5-1 | TGCGCCAGCAGCCCGGACGGGTATTTTAGCAATCAGCCCCAGCATTTT | CASSPDGYFSNQPQHF
NA | TRBD1 | TRBJ2-2 | TRBV6-5 | TGTGCCGCACAGGGGAGAAGTACCGGGGAGCTGTTTTTT | CAAQGRSTGELFF
NA | NA | TRBJ2-2 | TRBV4-1 | TGCGCCAGCAGCCCCAGACAGGGAGGGACCGGGGAGCTGTTTTTT | CASSPRQGGTGELFF
few | TRBD2 | TRBJ2-7 | TRBV11-2 | TGTGCCAGCAGATTAGCGGGGACGAGGACCTACGAGCAGTACTTC | CASRLAGTRTYEQYF
NA | NA | TRBJ2-3 | TRBV27 | TGTGCCAGCAGTGCCTCGGGACTCTATACGCAGTATTTT | CASSASGLYTQYF
NA | NA | TRBJ1-2 | TRBV6-5 | TGTGCCAGCAGTTACTCGAGTAGCATAAACTATGGCTACACCTTC | CASSYSSSINYGYTF
NA | TRBD2 | TRBJ2-7 | TRBV29-1 | TGCAGCGTCTCTGGCGGGAGCACCTACGAGCAGTACTTC | CSVSGGSTYEQYF
few | NA | TRBJ2-7 | TRBV11-1 | TGTGCCAGCAGCTTATGGCAGGGGCGGCAGTACTTC | CASSLWQGRQYF
few | NA | TRBJ1-1 | TRBV7-2 | TGTGCCAGCAGCGGCGGAATGAACACTGAAGCTTTCTTT | CASSGGMNTEAFF
NA | NA | TRBJ1-5 | TRBV7-3 | TGTGCCAGCAGCCTTAAGGACGGTCAGCCCCAGCATTTT | CASSLKDGQPQHF
NA | TRBD1 | TRBJ1-2 | TRBV29-1 | TGCAGCGTTGGAGGGACAGCTTATGGCTACACCTTC | CSVGGTAYGYTF
NA | NA | TRBJ2-7 | TRBV7-9 | TGTGCCAGCAGCTCCTCCCTGCTAGTCCCCTCCTACGAGCAGTACTTC | CASSSSLLVPSYEQYF
NA | NA | TRBJ1-5 | TRBV13 | TGTGCCAGCAGCTTAGGGGGCCTCAATCAGCCCCAGCATTTT | CASSLGGLNQPQHF
NA | NA | TRBJ2-1 | TRBV6-5 | TGTGCCAGCAGTTACTCGATCGGGGAAAGCTACAATGAGCAGTTCTTC | CASSYSIGESYNEQFF
NA | TRBD2 | TRBJ2-7 | TRBV6-4 | TGTGCCAGCAGTTTCGAGCGGGACCCCTCCTACGAGCAGTACTTC | CASSFERDPSYEQYF
NA | TRBD1 | TRBJ2-5 | TRBV5-1 | TGCGCCAGCAGGGCCGCGGGACAGGGAAAAGAGACCCAGTACTTC | CASRAAGQGKETQYF
NA | NA | TRBJ1-2 | TRBV6-5 | TGTGCCAGCAGTCCCCCCGGACAGCCGCCCTATGGCTACACCTTC | CASSPPGQPPYGYTF
NA | NA | TRBJ2-7 | TRBV14 | TGTGCCAGCAGCCGGGACTCCGGAAGGTTGTACGAGCGGTACTTC | CASSRDSGRLYERYF